This T cell receptor (beta chain) was sequenced for a study of shared clonotypes between healthy human individuals. Sequencing was performed with immunoSEQ multiplex PCR; in TCRdb, only in-frame clones are kept and a portion is missing. The table lists roughly 490,000 clones, around 80% of them singletons. The germline gives CDR1 MDHEN, CDR2 SYDVKM. Trimming pared 6 bases from V and 7 bases from J, leaving 15 bases between. CDR3 size: 13 residues. The chain combines TRBV28 with TRBJ1-1; no reliable D call. The sample was PBMCs. The receptor comes from a woman aged 40 to 49 in good health. Some clones in this sample may be carry-over from other donors' samples. The CDR3 nucleotides read TGTGCCAGCAGCCCCCCGTTGGGGAGTGAAGCTTTCTTT. This gives the protein CASSPPLGSEAFF.